The TCR beta chain under discussion was sequenced for a study of cytomegalovirus exposure and HLA in healthy donors. PCR involved 60 Vbeta and 13 Jbeta primers. Methods used by the authors: Later analysis identified some 80 million unique TCR beta chains, roughly 11 million shared. Generated by immunoSEQ multiplex PCR, the TCRdb table keeps only in-frame clones and is missing some. V, J and clone size are taken as reported in that table, and D and trimming were inferred from the DNA itself. The data show around 150,000 clones, with 80% seen just once and 2.2% held by the top ten. As concerns this clone: Its antigen remains unidentified.

CDR1 and CDR2 (germline): MNHEY, SVGAGI. The CDR3 covers 16 residues. The junction had 8 bases not matched to a gene; V was cut back by 0 bases and J by 5 bases. Study-wide results and caveats: In presence/absence analyses, roughly uniform sequencing depth across donors was assumed. Researchers reported that a few CMV-associated chains were confirmed in vitro as CMV antigen-specific.

The TCR originated in a man aged 25 to 40 in good health and CMV-seronegative. The sample taken for sequencing was PBMCs. This chain joins TRBV6-5 and TRBJ1-2; 8 nucleotides align to TRBD1. The CDR3 loop reads CASSYSLQGAGYGYTF. CDR3 DNA sequence: TGTGCCAGCAGTTACTCTCTCCAGGGGGCAGGGTATGGCTACACCTTC.